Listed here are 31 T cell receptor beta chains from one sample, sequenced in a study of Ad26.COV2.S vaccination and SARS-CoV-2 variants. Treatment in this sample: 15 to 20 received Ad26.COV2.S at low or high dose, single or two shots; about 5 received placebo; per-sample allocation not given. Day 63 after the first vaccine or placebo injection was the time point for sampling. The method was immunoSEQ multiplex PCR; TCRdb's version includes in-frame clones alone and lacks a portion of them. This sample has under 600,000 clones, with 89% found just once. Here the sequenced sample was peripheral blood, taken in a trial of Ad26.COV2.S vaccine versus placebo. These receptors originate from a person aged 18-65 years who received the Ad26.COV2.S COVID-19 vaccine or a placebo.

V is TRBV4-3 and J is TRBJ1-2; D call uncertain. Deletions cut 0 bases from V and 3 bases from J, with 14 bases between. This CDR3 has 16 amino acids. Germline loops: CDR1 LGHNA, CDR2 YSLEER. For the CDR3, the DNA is TGCGCCAGCAGCCAAGATTCGCCGGCTGATTACTATGGCTACACCTTC. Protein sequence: CASSQDSPADYYGYTF.

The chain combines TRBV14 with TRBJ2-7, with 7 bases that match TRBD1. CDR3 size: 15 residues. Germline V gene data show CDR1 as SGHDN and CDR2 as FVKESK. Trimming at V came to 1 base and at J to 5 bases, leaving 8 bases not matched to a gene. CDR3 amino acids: CASSQVDRVRDEQYF. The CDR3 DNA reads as TGTGCCAGCAGCCAAGTTGACAGGGTCCGTGACGAGCAGTACTTC.

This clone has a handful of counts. The CDR3 DNA is TGTGCCAGCAGCCTTGGACAGATTACTGAAGCTTTCTTT. This translates into CASSLGQITEAFF. The chain carries TRBV6-2 or TRBV6-3 and TRBJ1-1; D is perhaps TRBD1 (6 bases). This CDR3 is 13 amino acids long. Trimming shortened V by 6 bases and J by 5 bases, and 13 bases separated the two germline ends. Germline V gene sequence: CDR1 MNHEY, CDR2 SVGEGT.

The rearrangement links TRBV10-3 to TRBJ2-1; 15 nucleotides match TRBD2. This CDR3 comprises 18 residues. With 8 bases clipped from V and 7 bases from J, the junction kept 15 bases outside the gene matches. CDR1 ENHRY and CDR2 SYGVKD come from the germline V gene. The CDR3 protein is CAIGMGLAGGVALNEQFF. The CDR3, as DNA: TGTGCCATCGGGATGGGACTAGCGGGAGGAGTCGCATTAAATGAGCAGTTCTTC.

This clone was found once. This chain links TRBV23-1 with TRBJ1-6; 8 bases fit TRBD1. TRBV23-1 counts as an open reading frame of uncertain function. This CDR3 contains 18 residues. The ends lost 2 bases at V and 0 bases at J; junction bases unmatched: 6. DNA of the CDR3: TGCGCCAGCAGTCAACGGACAGGGTGTAGCTCCTATAATTCACCCCTCCACTTT. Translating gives CASSQRTGCSSYNSPLHF.

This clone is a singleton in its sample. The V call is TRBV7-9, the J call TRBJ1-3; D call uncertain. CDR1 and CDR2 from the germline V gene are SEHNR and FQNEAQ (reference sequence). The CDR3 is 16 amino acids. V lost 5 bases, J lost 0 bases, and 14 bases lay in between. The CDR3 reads CASSQRHISSGNTIYF. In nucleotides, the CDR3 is TGTGCCAGCAGCCAGCGACATATCTCCTCTGGAAACACCATATATTTT.

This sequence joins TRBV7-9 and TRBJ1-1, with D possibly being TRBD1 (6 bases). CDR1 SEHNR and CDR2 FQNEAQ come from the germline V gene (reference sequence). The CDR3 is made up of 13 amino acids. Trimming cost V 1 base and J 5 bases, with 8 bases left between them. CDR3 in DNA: TGTGCCAGCAGCTTAGATCAGGGGACTGAAGCTTTCTTT. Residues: CASSLDQGTEAFF.

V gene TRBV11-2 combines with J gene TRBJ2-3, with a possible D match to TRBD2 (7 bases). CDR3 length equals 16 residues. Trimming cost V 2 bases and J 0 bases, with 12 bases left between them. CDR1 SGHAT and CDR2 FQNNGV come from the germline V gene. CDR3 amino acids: CASSLWGGPSTDTQYF. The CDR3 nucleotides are TGTGCCAGCAGCTTATGGGGGGGCCCTAGCACAGATACGCAGTATTTT.

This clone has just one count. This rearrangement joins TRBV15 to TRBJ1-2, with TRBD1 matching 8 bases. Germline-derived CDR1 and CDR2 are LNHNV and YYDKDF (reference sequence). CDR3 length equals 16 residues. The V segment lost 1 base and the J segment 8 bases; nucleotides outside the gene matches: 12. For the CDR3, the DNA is TGTGCCACCAGCAGAGCCCGAGGACAGGGCGTTCTAGGCTACACCTTC. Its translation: CATSRARGQGVLGYTF.

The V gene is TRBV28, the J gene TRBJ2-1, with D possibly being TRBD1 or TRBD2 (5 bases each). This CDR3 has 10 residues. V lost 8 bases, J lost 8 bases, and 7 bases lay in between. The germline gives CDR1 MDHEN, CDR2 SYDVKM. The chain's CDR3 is CASGTDEQFF. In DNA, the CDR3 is TGTGCCAGCGGGACGGATGAGCAGTTCTTC. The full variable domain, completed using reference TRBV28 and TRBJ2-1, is DVKVTQSSRYLVKRTGEKVFLECVQDMDHENMFWYRQDPGLGLRLIYFSYDVKMKEKGDIPEGYSVSREKKERFSLILESASTNQTSMYLCASGTDEQFFGPGTRLTVL.

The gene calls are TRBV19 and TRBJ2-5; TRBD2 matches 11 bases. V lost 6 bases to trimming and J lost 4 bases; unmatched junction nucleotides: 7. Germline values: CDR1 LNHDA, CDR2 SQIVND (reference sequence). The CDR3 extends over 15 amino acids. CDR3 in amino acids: CASRGLAGGPETQYF. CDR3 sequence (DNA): TGTGCCAGTAGGGGGCTAGCGGGAGGCCCAGAGACCCAGTACTTC.

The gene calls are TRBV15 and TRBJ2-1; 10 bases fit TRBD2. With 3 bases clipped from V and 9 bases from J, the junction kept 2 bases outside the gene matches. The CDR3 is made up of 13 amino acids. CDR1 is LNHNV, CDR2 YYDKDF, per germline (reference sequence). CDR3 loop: CATSRIAGGEQFF. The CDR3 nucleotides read TGTGCCACCAGCAGGATAGCGGGAGGTGAGCAGTTCTTC.

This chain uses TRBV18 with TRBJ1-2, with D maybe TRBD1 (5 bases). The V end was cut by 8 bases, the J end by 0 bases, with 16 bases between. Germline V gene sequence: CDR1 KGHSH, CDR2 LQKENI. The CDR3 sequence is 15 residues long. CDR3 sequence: CASPRAERSNYGYTF. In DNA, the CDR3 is TGTGCCAGCCCCAGGGCGGAGAGGTCTAACTATGGCTACACCTTC. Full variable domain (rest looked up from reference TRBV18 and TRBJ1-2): NAGVMQNPRHLVRRRGQEARLRCSPMKGHSHVYWYRQLPEEGLKFMVYLQKENIIDESGMPKERFSAEFPKEGPSILRIQQVVRGDSAAYFCASPRAERSNYGYTFGSGTRLTVV.

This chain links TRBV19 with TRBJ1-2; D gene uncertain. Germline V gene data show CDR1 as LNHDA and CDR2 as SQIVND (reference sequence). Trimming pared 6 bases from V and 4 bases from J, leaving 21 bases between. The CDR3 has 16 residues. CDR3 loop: CASRTSYTDTGYGYTF. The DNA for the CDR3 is TGTGCCAGTAGGACCTCGTACACTGATACTGGCTATGGCTACACCTTC.

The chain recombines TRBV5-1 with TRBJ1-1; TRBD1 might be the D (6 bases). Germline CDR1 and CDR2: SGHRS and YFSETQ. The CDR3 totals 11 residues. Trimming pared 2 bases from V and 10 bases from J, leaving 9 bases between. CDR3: CASSLTGPAFF. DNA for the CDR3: TGCGCCAGCAGCTTAACAGGGCCAGCTTTCTTT.

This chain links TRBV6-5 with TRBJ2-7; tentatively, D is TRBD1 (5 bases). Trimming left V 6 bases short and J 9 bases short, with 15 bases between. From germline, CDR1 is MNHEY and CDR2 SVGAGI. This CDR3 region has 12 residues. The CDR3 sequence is CASREQGSAQYF. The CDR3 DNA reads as TGTGCCAGCAGGGAGCAGGGATCCGCGCAGTACTTC.

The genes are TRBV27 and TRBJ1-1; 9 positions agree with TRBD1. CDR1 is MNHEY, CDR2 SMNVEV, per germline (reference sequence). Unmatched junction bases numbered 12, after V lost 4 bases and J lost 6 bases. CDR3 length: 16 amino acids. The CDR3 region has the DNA TGTGCCAGCAGTTCCGAGGACAGGGGAAACTGGCCTGAAGCTTTCTTT. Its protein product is CASSSEDRGNWPEAFF.

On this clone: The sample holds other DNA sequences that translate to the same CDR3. The CDR3 spells CASSPGTSGYNEQFF. CDR3 DNA: TGTGCCAGCAGCCCCGGGACTAGCGGGTACAATGAGCAGTTCTTC. The J gene is TRBJ2-1, the V gene TRBV14, with 12 bases that match TRBD2. Germline CDR1 is SGHDN and CDR2 is FVKESK. V lost 4 bases to trimming and J lost 4 bases; unmatched junction nucleotides: 2. The CDR3 is made up of 15 amino acids.

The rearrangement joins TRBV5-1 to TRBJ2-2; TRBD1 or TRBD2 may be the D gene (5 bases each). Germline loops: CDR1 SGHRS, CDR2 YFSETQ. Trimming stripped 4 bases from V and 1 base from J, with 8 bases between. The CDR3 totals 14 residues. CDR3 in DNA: TGCGCCAGCAGCAGGGGAGAGAACACCGGGGAGCTGTTTTTT. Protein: CASSRGENTGELFF.

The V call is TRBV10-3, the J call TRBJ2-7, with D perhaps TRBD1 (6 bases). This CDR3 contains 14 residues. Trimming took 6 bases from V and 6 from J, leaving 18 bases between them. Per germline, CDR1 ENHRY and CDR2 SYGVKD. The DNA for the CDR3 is TGTGCCATCAGCGACACTCTCGTAGGGGGCGAGCAGTACTTC. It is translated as CAISDTLVGGEQYF.

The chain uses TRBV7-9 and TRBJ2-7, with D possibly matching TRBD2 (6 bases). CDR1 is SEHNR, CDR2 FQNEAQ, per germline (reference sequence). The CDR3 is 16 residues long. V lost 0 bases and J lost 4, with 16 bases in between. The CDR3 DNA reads TGTGCCAGCAGCTTAGCGCATGGAGGGCCGGGGTACGAGCAGTACTTC. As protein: CASSLAHGGPGYEQYF. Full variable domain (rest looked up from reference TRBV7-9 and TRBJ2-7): DTGVSQNPRHKITKRGQNVTFRCDPISEHNRLYWYRQTLGQGPEFLTYFQNEAQLEKSRLLSDRFSAERPKGSFSTLEIQRTEQGDSAMYLCASSLAHGGPGYEQYFGPGTRLTVT.

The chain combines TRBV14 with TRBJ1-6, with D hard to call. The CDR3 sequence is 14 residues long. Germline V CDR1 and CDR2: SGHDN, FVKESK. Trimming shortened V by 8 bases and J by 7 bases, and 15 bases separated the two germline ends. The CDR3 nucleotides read TGTGCCAGCGCCCTGGCTGGGCGCAATTCACCCCTCCACTTT. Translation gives CASALAGRNSPLHF.

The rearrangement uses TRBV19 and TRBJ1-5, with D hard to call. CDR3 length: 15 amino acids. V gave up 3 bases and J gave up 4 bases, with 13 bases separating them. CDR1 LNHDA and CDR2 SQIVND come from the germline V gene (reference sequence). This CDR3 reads CASSISGPGNQPQHF. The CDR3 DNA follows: TGTGCCAGTAGTATTAGCGGGCCTGGGAATCAGCCCCAGCATTTT.

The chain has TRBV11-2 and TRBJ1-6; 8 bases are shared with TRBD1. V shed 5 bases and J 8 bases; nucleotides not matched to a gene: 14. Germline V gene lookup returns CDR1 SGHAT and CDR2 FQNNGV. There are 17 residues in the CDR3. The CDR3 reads CASSPLTGGFGDSPLHF. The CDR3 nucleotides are TGTGCCAGCAGCCCATTAACAGGGGGGTTCGGGGATTCACCCCTCCACTTT. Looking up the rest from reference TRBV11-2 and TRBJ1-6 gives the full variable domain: EAGVAQSPRYKIIEKRQSVAFWCNPISGHATLYWYQQILGQGPKLLIQFQNNGVVDDSQLPKDRFSAERLKGVDSTLKIQPAKLEDSAVYLCASSPLTGGFGDSPLHFGNGTRLTVT.

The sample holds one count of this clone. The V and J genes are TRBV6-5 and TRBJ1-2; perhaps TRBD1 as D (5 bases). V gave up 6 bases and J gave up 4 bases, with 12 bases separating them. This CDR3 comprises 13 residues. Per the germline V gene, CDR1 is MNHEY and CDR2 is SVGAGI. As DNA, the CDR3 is TGTGCCAGCAGCCCCGGGACGACCTATGGCTACACCTTC. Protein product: CASSPGTTYGYTF.

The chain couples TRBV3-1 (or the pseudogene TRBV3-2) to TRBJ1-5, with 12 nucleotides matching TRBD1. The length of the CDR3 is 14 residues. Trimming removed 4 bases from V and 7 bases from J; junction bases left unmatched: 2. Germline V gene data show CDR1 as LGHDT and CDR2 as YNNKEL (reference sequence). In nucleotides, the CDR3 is TGTGCCAGCAGCCCGGGACAGGGGGCACAGCCCCAGCATTTT. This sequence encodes CASSPGQGAQPQHF.

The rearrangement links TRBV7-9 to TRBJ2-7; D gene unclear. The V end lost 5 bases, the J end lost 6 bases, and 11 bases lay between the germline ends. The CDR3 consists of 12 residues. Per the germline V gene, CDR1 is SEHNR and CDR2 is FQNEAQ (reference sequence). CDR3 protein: CASSRGVGEQYF. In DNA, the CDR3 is TGTGCCAGCAGCCGTGGGGTCGGCGAGCAGTACTTC.

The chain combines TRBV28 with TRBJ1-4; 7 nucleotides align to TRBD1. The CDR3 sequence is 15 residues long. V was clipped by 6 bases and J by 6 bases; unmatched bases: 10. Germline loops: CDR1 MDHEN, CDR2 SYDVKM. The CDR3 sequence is CASRADRKRDEKLFF. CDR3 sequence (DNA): TGTGCCAGCAGAGCGGACAGGAAACGGGATGAAAAACTGTTTTTT.

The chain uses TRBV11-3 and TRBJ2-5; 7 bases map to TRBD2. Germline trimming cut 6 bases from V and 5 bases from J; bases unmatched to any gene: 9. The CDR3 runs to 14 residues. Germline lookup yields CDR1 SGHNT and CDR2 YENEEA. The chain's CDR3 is CASRFIPGGETQYF. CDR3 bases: TGTGCCAGCAGGTTTATCCCCGGGGGGGAGACCCAGTACTTC. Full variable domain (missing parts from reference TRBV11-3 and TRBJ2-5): EAGVVQSPRYKIIEKKQPVAFWCNPISGHNTLYWYLQNLGQGPELLIRYENEEAVDDSQLPKDRFSAERLKGVDSTLKIQPAELGDSAVYLCASRFIPGGETQYFGPGTRLLVL.

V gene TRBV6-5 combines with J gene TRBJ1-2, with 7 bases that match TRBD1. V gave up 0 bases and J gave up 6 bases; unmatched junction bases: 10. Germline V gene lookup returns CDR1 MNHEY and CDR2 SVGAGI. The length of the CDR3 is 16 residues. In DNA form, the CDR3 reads TGTGCCAGCAGTTACTCCCTAGGAGACAGGGTTAATGGCTACACCTTC. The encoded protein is CASSYSLGDRVNGYTF.

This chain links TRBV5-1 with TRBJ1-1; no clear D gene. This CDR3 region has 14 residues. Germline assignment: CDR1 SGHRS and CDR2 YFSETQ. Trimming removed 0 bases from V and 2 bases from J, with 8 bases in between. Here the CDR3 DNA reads TGCGCCAGCAGCTTGGCAGAGAGAAACACTGAAGCTTTCTTT. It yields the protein CASSLAERNTEAFF.